The clone carrying this T cell receptor beta chain has a handful of counts. Its cognate antigen is unknown. The record originates from a study of memory CD4+ T cells and cytomegalovirus serostatus. Looking at the study overall: This sample comes from healthy Belgian adults, about 10 CMV seropositive, approximately 25 seronegative.

Overall study results and limits: The CMV-associated TCR signature appears largely within the CD4+ memory repertoire.

Original handling: After removing out-of-frame reads, over 2 million distinct TCRbeta sequences remained. Data came from immunoSEQ multiplex PCR; TCRdb stores just in-frame clones and leaves some out. V, J and clone size reflect that table, while D and trimming were determined from the DNA. The table lists 35,000 to 50,000 clones, about 79% of them singletons, with 1.1% in the top ten. The sort gate was single viable CD3+CD4+CD8-CD45RO+ cells for memory CD4+ T cells. With 0 bases removed from V and 7 bases from J, the gap between germline ends came to 14 bases. Germline CDR1 is SGHDT and CDR2 is YYEEEE. The CDR3 is 15 amino acids.

The chain is built from TRBV5-6 and TRBJ1-3; TRBD1 might be the D (5 bases). The sequence was collected from an adult in good health and CMV-seronegative. The sequenced sample consisted of memory CD4+ T cells from blood. In DNA form, the CDR3 reads TGTGCCAGCAGCTTGGAGGCAGGGAAGAGGAACACCATATATTTT. Amino acid sequence: CASSLEAGKRNTIYF.